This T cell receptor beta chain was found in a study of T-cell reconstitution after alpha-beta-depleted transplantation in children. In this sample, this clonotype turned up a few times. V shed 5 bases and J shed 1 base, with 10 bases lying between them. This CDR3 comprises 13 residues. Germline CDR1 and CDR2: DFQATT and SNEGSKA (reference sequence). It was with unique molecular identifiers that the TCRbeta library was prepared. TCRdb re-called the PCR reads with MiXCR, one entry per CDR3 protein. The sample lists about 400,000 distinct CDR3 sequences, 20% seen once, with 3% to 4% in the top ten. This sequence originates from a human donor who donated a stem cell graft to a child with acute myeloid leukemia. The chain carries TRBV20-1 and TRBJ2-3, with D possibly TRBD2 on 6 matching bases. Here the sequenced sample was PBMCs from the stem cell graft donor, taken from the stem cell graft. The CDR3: CSAGDFGTDTQYF. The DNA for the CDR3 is TGCAGTGCTGGGGACTTCGGCACAGATACGCAGTATTTT.